This TCR beta chain was identified during a study of blood T cell repertoires in COVID-19. Across the whole study: The United States, Italy and Spain provided the acute and convalescent COVID-19 samples. Sample material is recorded as cDNA or gDNA derived from T cells, B-cell-depleted T cells, or PBMCs.

Germline CDR1 is SGHNT and CDR2 is YENEEA. The CDR3 has 15 amino acids. Unmatched junction bases numbered 2, after V lost 0 bases and J lost 2 bases. How the authors handled the data: Amplification with reference gene primers provided the estimates of nucleated cell counts. Repertoires were generated with immunoSEQ multiplex PCR, while TCRdb's copy carries only in-frame clones and drops some. The DNA gave D and trimming, while V, J and clone size come from that table. The sample has some 340,000 clones, 83% seen once; the top ten hold about 3%. The TCR comes from a man aged 30 to 45 with active or convalescent COVID-19. The sequencing input was peripheral blood. The J gene is TRBJ2-3, the V gene TRBV11-3, with 7 bases lining up with TRBD2. The CDR3 protein is CASSLEGLPTDTQYF. The CDR3 nucleotides are TGTGCCAGCAGCTTAGAGGGACTACCCACAGATACGCAGTATTTT. The variable domain in full, with the rest retrieved from reference TRBV11-3 and TRBJ2-3, is EAGVVQSPRYKIIEKKQPVAFWCNPISGHNTLYWYLQNLGQGPELLIRYENEEAVDDSQLPKDRFSAERLKGVDSTLKIQPAELGDSAVYLCASSLEGLPTDTQYFGPGTRLTVL.